Below, one T cell receptor (beta chain) is given with its context. Its cognate antigen has yet to be identified. Per-base qualities were not stored, and no clone one base away is much larger. Whole blood was collected in K2EDTA tubes by collaborating institutions according to the institutions' own protocols. For TCRbeta analysis, collaborator samples were shipped as frozen whole blood, as isolated PBMCs, or as DNA extracted from either sample type. The immunoSEQ Assay, a bias-controlled multiplex PCR, was used to amplify TCRbeta CDR3 regions from genomic DNA. The paper's processing steps were these. Nucleated cell counts per sample were estimated from amplification of reference gene primers within the assay. To quantify the absolute abundance of each unique TCRbeta CDR3 rearrangement, sequence reads were collapsed and filtered. For each sample, productive Simpson clonality was calculated by taking the square root of Simpson's diversity index across productive rearrangements. TCRdb took this table from immuneACCESS and kept in-frame rearrangements with V and J called. Such tables lack part of the clones; where checked against another copy, unresolved V genes explain under half of the gap, and the rest is unexplained. V and J calls and clone size come straight from that table; D and trimming were deduced from the DNA. Counted in this sample were 70,000 to 95,000 clones; about four fifths of them appeared once. Of the sample, 20% falls within the top ten clones.

The data belong to a study of blood T cell repertoires in COVID-19 (TCRdb year 2020). For the wider study: The collaborator samples originated in the United States, Italy and Spain and spanned the acute and convalescent phases of COVID-19. Deeply sampled blood TCRbeta repertoires from subjects exposed to, actively infected with, or recovered from COVID-19 were included in the dataset. A de-identified subject ID, COVID-19 status, age in years and sex were almost always included in the sample metadata. Samples came from the ongoing ImmuneRACE study (first 160 participants) plus 1,254 subjects from 6 global collaborators. HLA class I and class II types, where available, came from metadata supplied by the sample provider rather than from assay-based typing. A freely available public database, intended as a resource for researchers studying the immune response to SARS-CoV-2, is where the repertoires were released. The material from the prospective study consisted of cDNA or gDNA derived from T cells, B-cell-depleted T cells, or PBMCs. The paper as a whole reports these results and caveats: The amount of clinical and demographic metadata varied by source and participant and was provided uncurated.

V is clipped by 4 bases and J by 1 base, and the sequence between their germline boundaries is 13 bases long. From its cysteine to its phenylalanine, the CDR3 spans 15 amino acids. The DNA shown is the 45-base CDR3, in frame from base 1. The CDR1 and CDR2 encoded by the germline V gene are KGHSH and LQKENI. This clonotype was sampled from a woman aged 70-85 years with acute or convalescent COVID-19. The sample consisted of peripheral blood. The rearrangement combines TRBV18 with TRBJ1-2, with an unclear D gene assignment. CDR3 region: CASSQRVGFNYGYTF. The DNA sequence follows: TGTGCCAGCTCACAGAGGGTCGGATTTAACTATGGCTACACCTTC.